Listed here are 28 T cell receptor beta chains from one sample, sequenced in a study of CD8+ T cells in alopecia areata (dated by TCRdb to between 2017 and 2018). The meaning of the sample's time point label: 24 weeks on oral tofacitinib. Interpreted using the paper, the treatment or condition label stands for: oral pan-JAK inhibitor, 5-10 mg twice daily. Lesional scalp punch biopsies and peripheral blood were obtained from alopecia areata patients. The library was obtained by the immunoSEQ multiplex PCR assay. RNA was extracted from all samples and reverse transcribed into cDNA, which served as template for TCR sequencing. Sourced from immuneACCESS, this table was stored by TCRdb with only in-frame sequences that have V and J called. A share of the clones is absent; for the studies checked, an unresolved V gene accounts for under half, and the remainder has no known explanation. This sample has approximately 5,400 clones in its table, and roughly 70% of those were observed once. The leading ten clones occupy 10% to 15% of the sample.

The sequencing here drew on skin, taken at week 24, from a patient treated with tofacitinib. These receptors were taken from a human donor with alopecia areata.

For this clone: The sample carries other DNA sequences with the same CDR3. This chain links TRBV7-2 with TRBJ1-6; TRBD1 might be the D (5 bases). V was shortened by 2 bases and J by 4 bases, with 6 bases between the two germline ends. The CDR3 consists of 14 residues. Germline loops: CDR1 SGHTA, CDR2 FQGNSA. The DNA for the CDR3 is TGTGCCAGCAGCTTACAGGGTTATAATTCACCCCTCCACTTT. Translation: CASSLQGYNSPLHF.

DNA of the CDR3: TGTGCCAGCAGCATACTAGCGGGGGGGCGCAATGAGCAGTTCTTC. Translating gives CASSILAGGRNEQFF. The V and J genes are TRBV7-6 and TRBJ2-1; 13 bases are shared with TRBD2. The CDR3 has 15 residues. CDR1 is SGHVS and CDR2 is FNYEAQ in the germline V gene. J was trimmed by 6 bases and V by 5 bases; bases with no gene match: 4. Supplemented by reference TRBV7-6 and TRBJ2-1, the full variable domain reads GAGVSQSPRYKVTKRGQDVALRCDPISGHVSLYWYRQALGQGPEFLTYFNYEAQQDKSGLPNDRFSAERPEGSISTLTIQRTEQRDSAMYRCASSILAGGRNEQFFGPGTRLTVL.

The chain employs TRBV4-1 and TRBJ2-1, with D unclear. CDR1 MGHRA and CDR2 YSYEKL come from the germline V gene. The ends were cut back, 0 bases at V and 8 bases at J, with 17 bases in the middle. The CDR3 has 16 amino acids. The CDR3 loop is CASSQDDIARTDEQFF. DNA of the CDR3: TGCGCCAGCAGCCAAGATGACATCGCCCGTACGGATGAGCAGTTCTTC.

This clone was observed a single time. V and J are TRBV30 and TRBJ1-4, with 7 bases identical to TRBD1. Trimming took 4 bases from V and 7 from J; bases not matched to a gene: 9. Looked up from germline, CDR1 is GTSNPN and CDR2 is SVGIG (reference sequence). This CDR3 is built from 14 residues. CDR3 in amino acids: CAWTTGALGEKLFF. CDR3 nucleotide sequence: TGTGCCTGGACAACAGGGGCCCTCGGTGAAAAACTGTTTTTT.

The V and J genes are TRBV30 and TRBJ1-1, with 9 bases lining up with TRBD1. Trimming removed 3 bases from V and 1 base from J; junction bases left unmatched: 3. Germline V gene sequence: CDR1 GTSNPN, CDR2 SVGIG (reference sequence). This CDR3 has 14 residues. For the CDR3, the DNA is TGTGCCTGGAGGAAGGGACAGGGGAACACTGAAGCTTTCTTT. It is translated as CAWRKGQGNTEAFF.

This clone showed up just a few times. CDR3 protein: CASSSPDRGDTEAFF. For the CDR3, the DNA is TGTGCCAGCAGTTCCCCCGACAGGGGGGACACTGAAGCTTTCTTT. This chain joins TRBV6-5 and TRBJ1-1; 9 nucleotides match TRBD1. Germline loops: CDR1 MNHEY, CDR2 SVGAGI. V lost 4 bases, J lost 3 bases, and 6 bases stayed unmatched. This CDR3 has 15 residues.

The chain has TRBV7-8 and TRBJ2-2; 8 nucleotides align to TRBD1. V lost 5 bases, J lost 6 bases, and 5 bases stayed unmatched. Per the germline V gene, CDR1 is SGHVS and CDR2 is FQNEAQ. CDR3 size: 14 residues. CDR3: CASSTDRGPGELFF. The CDR3, as DNA: TGTGCCAGCAGCACCGACAGGGGTCCCGGGGAGCTGTTTTTT.

The chain carries TRBV7-8 and TRBJ2-5; D possibly matches TRBD1 or TRBD2 (6 bases each). The germline V gene has CDR1 SGHVS and CDR2 FQNEAQ. Trimming cost V 5 bases and J 1 base, with 8 bases left between them. This CDR3 is built from 13 residues. The chain's CDR3 is CASSKGGQETQYF. As DNA, the CDR3 is TGTGCCAGCAGCAAGGGGGGCCAAGAGACCCAGTACTTC.

The rearrangement uses TRBV5-4 and TRBJ2-3; TRBD1 aligns across 8 bases. The V and J ends lost 0 bases and 5 bases, in that order; junction bases with no gene match: 5. The CDR3 runs 15 residues. Per the germline V gene, CDR1 is SGHNT and CDR2 is YYREEE (reference sequence). CDR3 protein: CASSLAGQGLDTQYF. CDR3 sequence (DNA): TGTGCCAGCAGCTTGGCCGGACAGGGACTAGATACGCAGTATTTT. Combining the CDR3 with reference TRBV5-4 and TRBJ2-3 gives the whole variable domain ETGVTQSPTHLIKTRGQQVTLRCSSQSGHNTVSWYQQALGQGPQFIFQYYREEENGRGNFPPRFSGLQFPNYSSELNVNALELDDSALYLCASSLAGQGLDTQYFGPGTRLTVL.

This clone appeared a few times. This chain uses TRBV4-1 with TRBJ2-1; D call uncertain. The V gene's germline CDR1 is MGHRA and CDR2 YSYEKL. Trimming pared 2 bases from V and 0 bases from J, leaving 11 bases between. The CDR3 covers 16 residues. For the CDR3, the DNA is TGCGCCAGCAGCCAACTTGACATCCTCTCCTACAATGAGCAGTTCTTC. Amino acids: CASSQLDILSYNEQFF.

The chain joins TRBV5-1 to TRBJ2-3; D is undetermined. This CDR3 contains 13 residues. Germline V lookup: CDR1 SGHRS, CDR2 YFSETQ. Trimming took 4 bases from V and 0 from J, leaving 6 bases between them. CDR3 sequence: CASSTLSTDTQYF. The CDR3 DNA follows: TGCGCCAGCAGCACCCTTAGCACAGATACGCAGTATTTT.

The chain couples TRBV7-3 to TRBJ2-1, with 10 bases identical to TRBD2. This CDR3 comprises 14 residues. Germline-derived CDR1 and CDR2 are SGHTA and FQGTGA. Trimming took 5 bases from V and 7 from J; bases not matched to a gene: 5. In DNA form, the CDR3 reads TGTGCCAGCAGCGCGGGACTAGCGAGGAATGAGCAGTTCTTC. Amino acid sequence: CASSAGLARNEQFF. Together with reference TRBV7-3 and TRBJ2-1, the CDR3 gives the full variable domain: GAGVSQTPSNKVTEKGKYVELRCDPISGHTALYWYRQSLGQGPEFLIYFQGTGAADDSGLPNDRFFAVRPEGSVSTLKIQRTERGDSAVYLCASSAGLARNEQFFGPGTRLTVL.

Details on this clone: Sequence at one end of the junction differs from germline and may be a read error. The CDR3 sequence: CASRLGLAGGLSSYNEQFF. CDR3 DNA: TGTGCCAGCAGGTTGGGTCTAGCGGGGGGTCTAAGCTCCTACAATGAGCAGTTCTTC. The chain carries TRBV5-5 and TRBJ2-1; 11 bases fit TRBD2. The germline CDR1 and CDR2 sequences are SGHKS and YYEKEE (reference sequence). This CDR3 region has 19 residues.

The V call is TRBV7-9, the J call TRBJ2-3; no definite D call. V lost 0 bases, J lost 1 base, and 8 bases lay in between. In germline, CDR1 is SEHNR, CDR2 FQNEAQ (reference sequence). This CDR3 contains 15 residues. CDR3 sequence: CASSLAKGRTDTQYF. In DNA, the CDR3 is TGTGCCAGCAGCTTAGCTAAGGGCCGCACAGATACGCAGTATTTT. Based on the CDR3 plus reference TRBV7-9 and TRBJ2-3, the full variable domain is DTGVSQNPRHKITKRGQNVTFRCDPISEHNRLYWYRQTLGQGPEFLTYFQNEAQLEKSRLLSDRFSAERPKGSFSTLEIQRTEQGDSAMYLCASSLAKGRTDTQYFGPGTRLTVL.

The chain carries TRBV10-3 and TRBJ2-7; D possibly corresponds to TRBD2 (6 bases). The CDR3 has 13 amino acids. Germline V lookup: CDR1 ENHRY, CDR2 SYGVKD. Trimming took off 3 bases at V and 6 bases at J, with 12 bases between the two ends. The CDR3 loop reads CAISEQRALEQYF. The CDR3 DNA follows: TGTGCCATCAGTGAACAGCGGGCCCTCGAGCAGTACTTC.

J is TRBJ2-3 and V is TRBV7-2, with D hard to call. The CDR3 has 15 residues. From germline, CDR1 is SGHTA and CDR2 FQGNSA. Trimming took off 1 base at V and 2 bases at J, with 10 bases between the two ends. For the CDR3, the DNA is TGTGCCAGCAGCTTAGTATGGGTCTACACAGATACGCAGTATTTT. It codes for CASSLVWVYTDTQYF.

The chain is built from TRBV7-2 and TRBJ1-1; possible D gene TRBD1, 6 bases. The CDR3 covers 13 residues. Germline V gene sequence: CDR1 SGHTA, CDR2 FQGNSA. The V end was cut by 5 bases, the J end by 6 bases, with 13 bases between. CDR3 in amino acids: CASSPRTVSEAFF. DNA of the CDR3: TGTGCCAGCAGCCCCCGGACAGTCTCTGAAGCTTTCTTT.

V usage is TRBV4-3 and J usage is TRBJ1-2; D is unresolved. V was clipped by 1 base and J by 5 bases, with 17 bases between them. Germline lookup yields CDR1 LGHNA and CDR2 YSLEER. This CDR3 spans 16 amino acids. CDR3 residues: CASSQALRVGWYGYTF. Written as DNA, the CDR3 is TGCGCCAGCAGCCAAGCCCTAAGGGTTGGCTGGTATGGCTACACCTTC.

The V gene is TRBV6-5, the J gene TRBJ1-2; D perhaps matches TRBD1 (6 bases). CDR1 and CDR2 from the germline V gene are MNHEY and SVGAGI. The CDR3 covers 15 residues. Trimming took 5 bases from V and 3 from J, leaving 16 bases between them. The CDR3 loop reads CASSRSQGFYYGYTF. CDR3 in DNA: TGTGCCAGCAGTCGCTCACAGGGTTTTTACTATGGCTACACCTTC.

V usage is TRBV19 and J usage is TRBJ1-5; 7 nucleotides align to TRBD1. The CDR3 has 13 amino acids. Germline-derived CDR1 and CDR2 are LNHDA and SQIVND (reference sequence). V lost 5 bases and J lost 2; bases outside the gene matches: 0. CDR3 in amino acids: CASSDRGNQPQHF. The CDR3 DNA sequence: TGTGCCAGTAGTGACAGGGGCAATCAGCCCCAGCATTTT.

The V gene is TRBV5-4, the J gene TRBJ2-5; a weak D match, TRBD2 (6 bases). V lost 0 bases, J lost 5 bases, and 17 bases lay in between. Germline V lookup: CDR1 SGHNT, CDR2 YYREEE (reference sequence). This CDR3 region has 16 residues. Written as DNA, the CDR3 is TGTGCCAGCAGCTTGGTGGGGCAGGGAGGATCGGAGACCCAGTACTTC. Translating gives CASSLVGQGGSETQYF.

The chain combines TRBV29-1 with TRBJ2-2; D gene uncertain. CDR3 length: 13 residues. The germline gives CDR1 SQVTM, CDR2 ANQGSEA. V was pared by 4 bases and J by 5 bases, with 11 bases between. CDR3 in amino acids: CSVAGPGTGELFF. The DNA for the CDR3 is TGCAGCGTTGCCGGACCCGGGACCGGGGAGCTGTTTTTT.

V usage is TRBV5-4 and J usage is TRBJ1-2; D gene unclear. The CDR3 has 14 amino acids. The germline V gene has CDR1 SGHNT and CDR2 YYREEE (reference sequence). The germline V and J ends were trimmed by 0 bases and 2 bases, with 8 bases remaining between them. For the CDR3, the DNA is TGTGCCAGCAGCTTGGTGTCAGACAACTATGGCTACACCTTC. Residues: CASSLVSDNYGYTF.

This chain uses TRBV6-6 with TRBJ2-7; 7 bases align to TRBD1. Germline loops: CDR1 MNHNY, CDR2 SVGAGI (reference sequence). After removal of 6 bases from V and 5 bases from J, the junction contained 1 base not matched to a gene. The CDR3 is 11 residues long. CDR3 amino acids: CASRGQNEQYF. The CDR3 DNA reads TGTGCCAGCAGGGGACAGAACGAGCAGTACTTC.

The rearrangement links TRBV18 to TRBJ2-3, with 11 bases aligning to TRBD2. Germline loops: CDR1 KGHSH, CDR2 LQKENI. There are 20 residues in the CDR3. V was clipped by 5 bases and J by 14 bases; unmatched bases: 30. The chain's CDR3 is CASSATSGPRGTSGGYTPYF. The CDR3 DNA follows: TGTGCCAGCTCAGCAACATCCGGGCCCAGGGGCACTAGCGGGGGCTACACTCCGTATTTT.

The chain combines TRBV5-1 with TRBJ2-7; 12 bases fit TRBD1. The length of the CDR3 is 14 residues. In germline, CDR1 is SGHRS, CDR2 YFSETQ. V lost 4 bases and J lost 4; bases outside the gene matches: 3. The CDR3 spells CASSRGQGAYEQYF. As DNA, the CDR3 is TGCGCCAGCAGCCGGGGACAGGGGGCTTACGAGCAGTACTTC.

The chain carries TRBV7-2 and TRBJ2-5; D possibly uses TRBD1 or TRBD2 (5 bases each). Trimming removed 6 bases at V and 0 bases at J, with 11 bases between. This CDR3 is built from 14 residues. Germline V gene lookup returns CDR1 SGHTA and CDR2 FQGNSA. This CDR3 is CASRGPQYQETQYF. CDR3 bases: TGTGCCAGCAGGGGACCCCAGTACCAAGAGACCCAGTACTTC.

Note on this clone: Other DNA sequences in the sample encode the same CDR3. V and J are TRBV5-1 and TRBJ1-4, with 9 bases identical to TRBD1. The CDR3 has 13 amino acids. Unmatched junction bases numbered 2, after V lost 4 bases and J lost 7 bases. Germline V gene lookup returns CDR1 SGHRS and CDR2 YFSETQ. CDR3 residues: CASSLDRGEKLFF. CDR3 nucleotide sequence: TGCGCCAGCAGCCTGGACAGGGGTGAAAAACTGTTTTTT.